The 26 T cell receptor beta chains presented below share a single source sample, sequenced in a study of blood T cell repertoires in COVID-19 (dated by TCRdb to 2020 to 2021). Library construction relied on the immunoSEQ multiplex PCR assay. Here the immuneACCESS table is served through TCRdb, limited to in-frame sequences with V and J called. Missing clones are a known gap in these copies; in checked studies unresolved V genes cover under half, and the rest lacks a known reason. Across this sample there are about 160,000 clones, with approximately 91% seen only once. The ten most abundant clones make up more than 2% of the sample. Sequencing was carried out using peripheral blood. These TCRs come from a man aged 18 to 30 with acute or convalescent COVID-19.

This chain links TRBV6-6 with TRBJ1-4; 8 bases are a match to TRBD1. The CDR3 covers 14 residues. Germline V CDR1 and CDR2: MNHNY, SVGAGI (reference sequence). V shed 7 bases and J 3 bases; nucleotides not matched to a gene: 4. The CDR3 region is CASTEGQANEKLFF. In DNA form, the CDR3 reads TGTGCCAGCACGGAGGGACAGGCTAATGAAAAACTGTTTTTT.

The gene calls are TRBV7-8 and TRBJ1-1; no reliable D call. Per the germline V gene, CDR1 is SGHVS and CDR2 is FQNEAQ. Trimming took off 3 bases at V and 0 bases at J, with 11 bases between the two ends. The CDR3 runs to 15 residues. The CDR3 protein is CASSFKVGVNTEAFF. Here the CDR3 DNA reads TGTGCCAGCAGCTTCAAGGTGGGAGTGAACACTGAAGCTTTCTTT.

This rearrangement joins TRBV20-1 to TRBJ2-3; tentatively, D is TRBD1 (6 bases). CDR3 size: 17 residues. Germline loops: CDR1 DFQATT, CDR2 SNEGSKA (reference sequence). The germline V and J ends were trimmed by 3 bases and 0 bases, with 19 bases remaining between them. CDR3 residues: CSASVLVGAPSTDTQYF. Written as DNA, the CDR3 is TGCAGTGCTAGTGTATTGGTGGGGGCGCCTAGCACAGATACGCAGTATTTT.

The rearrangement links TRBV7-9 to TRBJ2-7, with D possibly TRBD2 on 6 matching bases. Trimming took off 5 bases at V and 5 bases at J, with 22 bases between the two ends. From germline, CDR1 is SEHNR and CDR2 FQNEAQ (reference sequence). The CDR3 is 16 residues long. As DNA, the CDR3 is TGTGCCAGCAGCCGGAGACCCGCGGGACCGGGGAACGAGCAGTACTTC. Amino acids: CASSRRPAGPGNEQYF.

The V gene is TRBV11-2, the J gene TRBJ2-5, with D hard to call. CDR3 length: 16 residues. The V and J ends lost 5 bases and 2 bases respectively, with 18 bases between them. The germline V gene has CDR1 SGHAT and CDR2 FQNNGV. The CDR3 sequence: CASSHYLTPTQETQYF. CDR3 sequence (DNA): TGTGCCAGCAGCCATTATCTGACACCTACACAAGAGACCCAGTACTTC.

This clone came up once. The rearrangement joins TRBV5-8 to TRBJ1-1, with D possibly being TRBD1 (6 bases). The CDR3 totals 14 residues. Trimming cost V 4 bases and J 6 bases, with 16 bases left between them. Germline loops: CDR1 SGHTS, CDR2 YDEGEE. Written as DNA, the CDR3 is TGTGCCAGCAGCCAGAGGGGGAAGGGGTCTGAAGCTTTCTTT. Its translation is CASSQRGKGSEAFF.

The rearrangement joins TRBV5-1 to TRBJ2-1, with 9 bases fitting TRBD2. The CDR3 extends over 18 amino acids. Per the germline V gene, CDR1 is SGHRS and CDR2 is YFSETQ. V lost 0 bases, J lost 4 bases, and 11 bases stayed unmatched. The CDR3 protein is CASSLGPPVGLAYNEQFF. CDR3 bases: TGCGCCAGCAGCTTGGGGCCCCCCGTGGGACTAGCTTACAATGAGCAGTTCTTC.

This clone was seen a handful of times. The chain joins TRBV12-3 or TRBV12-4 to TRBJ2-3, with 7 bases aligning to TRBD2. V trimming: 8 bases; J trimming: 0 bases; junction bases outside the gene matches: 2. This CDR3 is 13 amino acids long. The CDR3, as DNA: TGTGCCAGCGGGGGGGAGAGCACAGATACGCAGTATTTT. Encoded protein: CASGGESTDTQYF.

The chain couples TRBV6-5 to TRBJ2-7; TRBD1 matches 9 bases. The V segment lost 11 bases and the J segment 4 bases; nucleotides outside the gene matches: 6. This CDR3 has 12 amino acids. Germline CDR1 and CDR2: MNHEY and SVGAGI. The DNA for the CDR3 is TGTGCCGGCGGGACAGGGCCTTACGAGCAGTACTTC. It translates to CAGGTGPYEQYF.

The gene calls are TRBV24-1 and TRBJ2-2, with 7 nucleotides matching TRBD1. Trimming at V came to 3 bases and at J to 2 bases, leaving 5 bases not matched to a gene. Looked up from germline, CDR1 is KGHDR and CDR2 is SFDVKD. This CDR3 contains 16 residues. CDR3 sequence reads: CATSDNRGANTGELFF. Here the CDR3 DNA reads TGTGCCACCAGTGATAACAGGGGAGCAAACACCGGGGAGCTGTTTTTT.

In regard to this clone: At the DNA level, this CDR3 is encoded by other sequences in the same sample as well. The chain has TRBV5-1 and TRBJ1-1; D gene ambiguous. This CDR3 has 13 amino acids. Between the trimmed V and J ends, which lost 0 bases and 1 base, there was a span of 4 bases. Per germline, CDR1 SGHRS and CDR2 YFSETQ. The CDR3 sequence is CASSLGANTEAFF. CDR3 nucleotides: TGCGCCAGCAGCTTGGGGGCGAACACTGAAGCTTTCTTT.

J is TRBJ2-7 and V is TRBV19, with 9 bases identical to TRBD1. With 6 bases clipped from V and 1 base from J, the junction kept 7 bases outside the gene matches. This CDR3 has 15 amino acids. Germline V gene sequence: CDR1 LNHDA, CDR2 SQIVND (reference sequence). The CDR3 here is CASSQNRGPSYEQYF. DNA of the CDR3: TGTGCCAGTAGCCAAAACAGGGGGCCATCCTACGAGCAGTACTTC.

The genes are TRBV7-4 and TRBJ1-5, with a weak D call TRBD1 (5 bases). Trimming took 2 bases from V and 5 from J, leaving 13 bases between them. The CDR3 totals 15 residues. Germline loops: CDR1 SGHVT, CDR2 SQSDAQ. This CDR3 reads CASSLWRGEDQPQHF. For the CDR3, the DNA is TGTGCCAGCAGCTTATGGAGGGGAGAGGATCAGCCCCAGCATTTT. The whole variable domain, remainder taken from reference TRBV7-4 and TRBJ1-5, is GAGVSQSPRYKVAKRGRDVALRCDSISGHVTLYWYRQTLGQGSEVLTYSQSDAQRDKSGRPSGRFSAERPERSVSTLKIQRTEQGDSAVYLCASSLWRGEDQPQHFGDGTRLSIL.

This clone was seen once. The CDR3 spells CASGLTPDRAQQFF. As DNA, the CDR3 is TGTGCTAGTGGTTTGACCCCCGACAGGGCCCAGCAGTTCTTC. This chain links TRBV12-5 with TRBJ2-1, with 7 bases identical to TRBD1. The germline V gene encodes CDR1 LGHNT and CDR2 FRNRAP. CDR3 length: 14 amino acids. V dropped 2 bases and J dropped 11; count of bases not matched to a gene: 9.

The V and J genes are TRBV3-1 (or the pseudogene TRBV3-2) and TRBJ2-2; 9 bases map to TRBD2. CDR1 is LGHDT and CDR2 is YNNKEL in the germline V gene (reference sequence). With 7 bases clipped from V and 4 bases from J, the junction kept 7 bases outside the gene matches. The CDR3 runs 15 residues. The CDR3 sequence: CASTAGGRVTGELFF. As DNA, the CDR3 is TGTGCCAGCACGGCGGGGGGGCGTGTCACCGGGGAGCTGTTTTTT.

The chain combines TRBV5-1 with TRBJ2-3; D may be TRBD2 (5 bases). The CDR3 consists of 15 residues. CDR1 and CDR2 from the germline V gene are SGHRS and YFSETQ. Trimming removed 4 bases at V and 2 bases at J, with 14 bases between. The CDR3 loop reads CASSPTRGDTDTQYF. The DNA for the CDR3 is TGCGCCAGCAGCCCAACTCGGGGAGACACAGATACGCAGTATTTT.

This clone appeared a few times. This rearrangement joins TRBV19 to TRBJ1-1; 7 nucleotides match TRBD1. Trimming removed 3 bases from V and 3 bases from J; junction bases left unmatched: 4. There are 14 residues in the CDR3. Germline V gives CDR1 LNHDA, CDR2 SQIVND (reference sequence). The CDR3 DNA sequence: TGTGCCAGTAGTATCCAACAGGGGTACACTGAAGCTTTCTTT. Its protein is CASSIQQGYTEAFF.

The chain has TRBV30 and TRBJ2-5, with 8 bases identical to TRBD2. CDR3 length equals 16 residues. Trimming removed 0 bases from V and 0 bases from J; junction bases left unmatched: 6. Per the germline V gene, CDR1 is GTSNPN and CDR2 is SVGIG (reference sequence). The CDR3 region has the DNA TGTGCCTGGAGTGTATATGAAGCGGGAGACCAAGAGACCCAGTACTTC. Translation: CAWSVYEAGDQETQYF.

The CDR3 coding sequence is TGTGCCAGCAGTTCGAGGGTAGATACGCAGTATTTT. Amino acid sequence: CASSSRVDTQYF. The chain links TRBV12-3 or TRBV12-4 to TRBJ2-3, with D perhaps matching TRBD2 (5 bases). CDR3 length: 12 amino acids. V dropped 4 bases and J dropped 5 bases, with 7 bases sitting between them.

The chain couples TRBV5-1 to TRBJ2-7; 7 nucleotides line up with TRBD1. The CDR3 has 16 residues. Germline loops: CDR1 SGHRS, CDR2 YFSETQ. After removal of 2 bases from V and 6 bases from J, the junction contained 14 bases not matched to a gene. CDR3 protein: CASSFRQGRGNGEQYF. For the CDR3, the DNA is TGCGCCAGCAGCTTTCGACAGGGCAGGGGAAACGGCGAGCAGTACTTC.

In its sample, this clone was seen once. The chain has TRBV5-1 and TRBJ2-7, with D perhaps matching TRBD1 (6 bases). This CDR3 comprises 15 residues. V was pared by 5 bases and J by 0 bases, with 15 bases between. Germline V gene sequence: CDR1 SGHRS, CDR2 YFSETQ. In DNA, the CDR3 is TGCGCCAGCAGTCTCTGGCAGGGGAGCTCCTACGAGCAGTACTTC. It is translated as CASSLWQGSSYEQYF.

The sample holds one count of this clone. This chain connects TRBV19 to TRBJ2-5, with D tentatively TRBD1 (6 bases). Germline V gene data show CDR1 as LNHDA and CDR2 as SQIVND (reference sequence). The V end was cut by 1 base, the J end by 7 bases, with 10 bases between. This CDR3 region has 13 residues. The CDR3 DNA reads TGTGCCAGTAGTATAGGGACAGAAGGGACCCAGTACTTC. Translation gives CASSIGTEGTQYF.

The CDR3 DNA sequence: TGCGCCAGCAGCTTGGCCCCAGCGGGAGGGAAAGAGCAGTACTTC. Amino acid sequence: CASSLAPAGGKEQYF. The chain has TRBV5-1 and TRBJ2-7; 10 positions match TRBD2. The CDR3 has 15 residues. The J segment lost 7 bases and the V segment lost 0 bases, leaving 7 bases of the junction unmatched. Germline-derived CDR1 and CDR2 are SGHRS and YFSETQ. Full variable domain (rest looked up from reference TRBV5-1 and TRBJ2-7): KAGVTQTPRYLIKTRGQQVTLSCSPISGHRSVSWYQQTPGQGLQFLFEYFSETQRNKGNFPGRFSGRQFSNSRSEMNVSTLELGDSALYLCASSLAPAGGKEQYFGPGTRLTVT.

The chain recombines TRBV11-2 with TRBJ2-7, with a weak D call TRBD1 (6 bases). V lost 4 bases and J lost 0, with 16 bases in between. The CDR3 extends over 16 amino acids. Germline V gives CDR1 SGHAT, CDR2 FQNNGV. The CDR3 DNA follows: TGTGCCAGCAGCTCTCCCAGGGGTCCCCGCTCCTACGAGCAGTACTTC. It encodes CASSSPRGPRSYEQYF.

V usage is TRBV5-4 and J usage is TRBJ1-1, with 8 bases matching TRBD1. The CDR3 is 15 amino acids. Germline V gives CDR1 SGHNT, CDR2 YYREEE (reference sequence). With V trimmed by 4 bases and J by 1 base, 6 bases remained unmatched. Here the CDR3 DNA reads TGTGCCAGCAGCCCCGACAGGGGACGGAACACTGAAGCTTTCTTT. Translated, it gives CASSPDRGRNTEAFF.

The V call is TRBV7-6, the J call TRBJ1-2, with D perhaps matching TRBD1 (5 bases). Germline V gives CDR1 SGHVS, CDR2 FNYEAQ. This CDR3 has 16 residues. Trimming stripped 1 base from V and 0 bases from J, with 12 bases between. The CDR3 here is CASSLVGGHPNYGYTF. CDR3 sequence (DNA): TGTGCCAGCAGCTTAGTCGGGGGTCATCCTAACTATGGCTACACCTTC.